This T cell receptor beta chain derives from a study of shared T cell receptors in the human thymus. This CDR3 contains 14 residues. With 2 bases removed from V and 4 bases from J, the gap between germline ends came to 14 bases. Germline-derived CDR1 and CDR2 are SQVTM and ANQGSEA. Measured with immunoSEQ multiplex PCR; TCRdb has only the in-frame clones, and not every one. This sample has hundreds of thousands of clones; roughly 90% occur once, and the top ten carry 0.0095% to 0.012%. This same sample was also part of a study on human thymus T cells. Per that study: Resections from corrective heart surgery supplied the thymus tissue. V and J gene usage appeared biased in thymic and blood repertoires. What related research reported was that thymic repertoires overlapped highly among unrelated individuals.

The V call is TRBV29-1, the J call TRBJ2-5, with D uncertain. This clonotype was sampled from a boy in the first two years of life with a congenital heart defect. Sequenced sample: thymocytes. CDR3 bases: TGCAGCGTTGAAAAGTCGGTCAGGTCAGAGACCCAGTACTTC. Translated, it gives CSVEKSVRSETQYF.